This T cell receptor beta chain was found in a study of technical replicates of blood from a handful of donors. Clones were read by immunoSEQ multiplex PCR, and TCRdb kept only the in-frame ones, dropping some. This sample yields nearly 70,000 clones, of which more than 85% are seen a single time; over 4% belongs to the top ten. CDR1 is PRHDT and CDR2 is FYEKMQ in the germline V gene (reference sequence). This CDR3 region has 15 residues. Trimming stripped 5 bases from V and 2 bases from J, with 15 bases between. The TCR sequence derives from a human donor in good health. Some clones in this sample may be carry-over from other donors' samples. The rearrangement joins TRBV13 to TRBJ2-5; TRBD1 is a possible D gene (6 bases). The sample consisted of PBMCs. CDR3 sequence: CASSGPGTPQETQYF. DNA of the CDR3: TGTGCCAGCAGCGGCCCCGGGACACCTCAAGAGACCCAGTACTTC.